These 9 T cell receptor beta chains came from one sample sequenced in a study of blood T cell repertoires in COVID-19. The repertoire was sequenced with immunoSEQ multiplex PCR; TCRdb's copy has only in-frame clones and lacks some. Among 120,000 to 150,000 clones listed, roughly 84% were seen once. The specimen sequenced was PBMCs or T cells enriched from blood (not recorded which). All receptors derive from a woman in her fifties or sixties who had been exposed to COVID-19.

This clone has just one count. CDR3 coding DNA: TGTGCCAGCAGCTTGGGGACACAGGGTTCTTATGGCTACACCTTC. It is translated as CASSLGTQGSYGYTF. This chain joins TRBV5-4 and TRBJ1-2, with D possibly being TRBD1 (6 bases). This CDR3 is 15 amino acids long. V was trimmed by 0 bases and J by 5 bases, leaving 14 bases between them. CDR1 SGHNT and CDR2 YYREEE come from the germline V gene (reference sequence).

The chain carries TRBV11-2 and TRBJ2-1; no firm D call. The CDR3 has 15 amino acids. The germline V and J ends were trimmed by 0 bases and 3 bases, with 9 bases remaining between them. Germline CDR1 is SGHAT and CDR2 is FQNNGV. This CDR3 reads CASSLELRLYNEQFF. CDR3 bases: TGTGCCAGCAGCTTAGAACTACGGCTCTACAATGAGCAGTTCTTC. Drawing the rest from reference TRBV11-2 and TRBJ2-1, the complete variable domain is EAGVAQSPRYKIIEKRQSVAFWCNPISGHATLYWYQQILGQGPKLLIQFQNNGVVDDSQLPKDRFSAERLKGVDSTLKIQPAKLEDSAVYLCASSLELRLYNEQFFGPGTRLTVL.

This sequence joins TRBV6-5 and TRBJ2-5; 7 nucleotides agree with TRBD1. The trim removed 5 bases at V and 0 bases at J, leaving 6 bases unmatched. CDR3 length: 15 amino acids. Germline assignment: CDR1 MNHEY and CDR2 SVGAGI. The CDR3 nucleotides read TGTGCCAGCAGTCTGACAGGGTTTAACCAAGAGACCCAGTACTTC. This codes for CASSLTGFNQETQYF.

The chain has TRBV7-2 and TRBJ2-5; D perhaps matches TRBD2 (6 bases). The CDR3 sequence is 15 residues long. Trimming stripped 2 bases from V and 7 bases from J, with 17 bases between. Looked up from germline, CDR1 is SGHTA and CDR2 is FQGNSA. CDR3 coding DNA: TGTGCCAGCAGCTTAAATCAAGGGCCCGGGGGGACCCAGTACTTC. Encoded protein: CASSLNQGPGGTQYF.

The gene calls are TRBV3-1 (or the pseudogene TRBV3-2) and TRBJ1-1; D perhaps matches TRBD1 (6 bases). The germline V and J ends were trimmed by 3 bases and 12 bases, with 20 bases remaining between them. CDR3 length: 14 residues. Germline CDR1 and CDR2: LGHDT and YNNKEL (reference sequence). The CDR3 sequence is CASSHFNRGARTFF. The CDR3 DNA sequence: TGTGCCAGCAGCCACTTTAATCGGGGGGCGCGGACTTTCTTT.

This clone has only one observation. V and J are TRBV2 and TRBJ2-3; D ambiguous. The V gene's germline CDR1 is SNHLY and CDR2 FYNNEI. The germline V and J ends were trimmed by 3 bases and 13 bases, with 11 bases remaining between them. This CDR3 is 11 amino acids long. CDR3 sequence reads: CASSDGLWEYF. The CDR3 nucleotides are TGTGCCAGCAGTGATGGGCTATGGGAGTATTTT.

The chain links TRBV12-3 or TRBV12-4 to TRBJ2-2; a weak D match, TRBD1 (5 bases). V shed 11 bases and J shed 8 bases, with 18 bases lying between them. The CDR3 consists of 13 residues. CDR3 DNA: TGTGCCTCTACCCCACAGGCTACGGGGGAGCTGTTTTTT. This encodes CASTPQATGELFF.

This sequence joins TRBV6-1 and TRBJ1-5; D unclear. V dropped 2 bases and J dropped 12 bases, with 14 bases sitting between them. This CDR3 spans 13 amino acids. Germline V CDR1 and CDR2: MNHNS, SASEGT. The CDR3 DNA reads as TGTGCCAGCAGTGAACGTAGATCCGAGATCCAGCATTTT. The encoded protein is CASSERRSEIQHF.

The CDR3 nucleotides read TGTGCCAGCAGGGGGACAGGGGGTCCTAACTATGGCTACACCTTC. This sequence encodes CASRGTGGPNYGYTF. The chain employs TRBV27 and TRBJ1-2; 11 positions match TRBD1. Germline CDR1 MNHEY, CDR2 SMNVEV (reference sequence). Trimming took 6 bases from V and 0 from J; bases not matched to a gene: 3. This CDR3 is built from 15 residues.